The text below deals with one T cell receptor (beta chain). The target of this receptor is not known. The record has no base qualities; no much larger clone is one base away. The library relied on the immunoSEQ multiplex PCR assay. The deep sequencing platform assayed around 95,000 TCR templates per sample. Genomic DNA extracted from sorted T cells was the material used for TCRbeta CDR3 sequencing. The authors' analysis ran thus. Clonal analysis of TCRbeta CDR3 data was done in the R programming language. Comparing unstimulated samples against CFSE-low samples taken after the reaction was how alloreactive CD4+ and CD8+ clones were defined. Regulatory or non-regulatory origin was assigned to alloreactive CD4+ clones by matching of sequences to sorted unstimulated Treg and non-Treg repertoires. The table was pulled from immuneACCESS by TCRdb, which kept in-frame rearrangements only. Such tables lose some clones; where checked, under half of the loss comes from unresolved V genes, and the rest has no known cause. That table gives V, J and clone size, and the DNA gave D and trimming. For this sample the table gives 95,000 to 100,000 clones, of which around 90% were detected only once. Of the sample, about 12% is held by the ten largest clones.

The data originate from a study of siplizumab effects on memory and regulatory T cells (dated by TCRdb to between 2018 and 2021). About the investigation overall: The study examined how the anti-CD2 antibody siplizumab affects alloreactive T-cell subsets in allogeneic mixed lymphocyte reactions built from human PBMCs.

Findings and caveats that apply to the study as a whole: In reactions with siplizumab, an average of approximately 69% of mappable alloreactive CD4+ clones were Treg-derived, compared with 25% to 30% in control reactions. Siplizumab significantly lowered the cumulative frequency of alloreactive sequences that could be traced to unstimulated CD4+ memory T cells. About 75-96% of proliferating CD4+ or CD8+ clones could not be given a naive or memory phenotype. Compared with memory T cells, unstimulated naive T cells appeared more diverse, and naive cells seemed to make a substantial contribution to the alloresponse. Sequences below about 10^-5 frequency were poorly captured, so only a minor fraction of alloreactive clones could be mapped to unstimulated subsets. The suppressive function of proliferating Tregs from siplizumab cultures was not functionally confirmed.

In the germline V gene, CDR1 corresponds to MNHEY and CDR2 to SVGAGI. The germline V end is reduced by 5 bases and the J end by 4 bases; junction bases left unmatched: 6. From the cysteine through the phenylalanine, the CDR3 covers 15 amino acids. Only the CDR3 DNA stays, 45 bases, in frame from base 1. Sorted unstimulated T cells, along with proliferating T cells recovered from mixed lymphocyte reactions, underwent TCRbeta CDR3 sequencing. Fresh whole blood from ten HLA-typed healthy donors was used as the source from which PBMCs were isolated. Unstimulated CD4+ non-regulatory T cells were FACS-sorted to map the origin of alloreactive clones.

The sequencing sample was made of non-Treg CD4+ T cells sorted from blood. In light of the paper, this sample's cell subset or site label describes: FACS-sorted unstimulated CD4+ non-regulatory T cells. Recombination linked TRBV6-5 to TRBJ1-3; a stretch of 9 junction bases matches TRBD1. This clonotype originated in a human donor in good health. The DNA sequence reads TGTGCCAGCAGTCTCTCCGGGACAGGGGGAAACACCATATATTTT. This sequence encodes CASSLSGTGGNTIYF.